This T cell receptor beta chain was retrieved from a study of blood T cell repertoires in COVID-19. On the study more broadly: The samples span acute and convalescent COVID-19 from the United States, Italy and Spain.

Participants came from under 30 US areas, aged roughly 18 to 95 years. Assay: immunoSEQ multiplex PCR; the TCRdb copy retains only in-frame clones and omits some. The sample has around 310,000 clones, about nine tenths seen once. Sequencing was done on a sample of PBMCs or T cells enriched from blood (not recorded which). The receptor comes from a woman aged 25-40 years who had recovered from COVID-19.

The CDR3, as DNA: TGTGCCAGCAGTTACTACGACAGGGATCAGCCCCAGCATTTT. It yields the protein CASSYYDRDQPQHF. The genes are TRBV6-2 or TRBV6-3 and TRBJ1-5; TRBD1 matches 7 bases. V was pared by 1 base and J by 5 bases, with 2 bases of the junction left unmatched. The CDR3 is 14 residues long. Germline CDR1 MNHEY, CDR2 SVGEGT.